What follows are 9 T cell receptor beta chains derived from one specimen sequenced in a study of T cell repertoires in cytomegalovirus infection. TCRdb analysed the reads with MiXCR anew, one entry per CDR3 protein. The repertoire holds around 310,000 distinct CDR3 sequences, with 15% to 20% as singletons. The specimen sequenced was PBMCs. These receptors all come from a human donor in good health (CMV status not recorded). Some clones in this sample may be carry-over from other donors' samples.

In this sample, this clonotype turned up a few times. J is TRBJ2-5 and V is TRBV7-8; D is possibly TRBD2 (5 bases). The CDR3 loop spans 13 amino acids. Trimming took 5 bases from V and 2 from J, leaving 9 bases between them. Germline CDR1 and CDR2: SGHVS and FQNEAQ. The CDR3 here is CASSHGEQETQYF. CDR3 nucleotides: TGTGCCAGCAGCCACGGGGAGCAAGAGACCCAGTACTTC.

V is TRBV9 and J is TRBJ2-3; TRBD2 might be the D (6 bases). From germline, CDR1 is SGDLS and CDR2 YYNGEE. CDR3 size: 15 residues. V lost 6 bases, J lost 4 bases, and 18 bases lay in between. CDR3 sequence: CASTQEGREADTQYF. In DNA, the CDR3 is TGTGCCAGCACCCAAGAGGGCAGGGAGGCAGATACGCAGTATTTT.

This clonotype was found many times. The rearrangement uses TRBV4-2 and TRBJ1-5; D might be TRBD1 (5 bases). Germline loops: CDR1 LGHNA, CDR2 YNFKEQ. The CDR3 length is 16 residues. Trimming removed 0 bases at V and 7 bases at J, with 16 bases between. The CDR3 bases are TGTGCCAGCAGCCAAGAATGGGCAGGCAGGGAACAGCCCCAGCATTTT. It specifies CASSQEWAGREQPQHF.

The CDR3 DNA reads as TGTGCCAGCAGTTGGGACAGGGGGTTCGGCTACACCTTC. Translated: CASSWDRGFGYTF. The chain employs TRBV12-3 or TRBV12-4 and TRBJ1-2, with TRBD1 matching over 11 bases. V lost 4 bases and J lost 8; bases outside the gene matches: 3. The CDR3 runs to 13 residues.

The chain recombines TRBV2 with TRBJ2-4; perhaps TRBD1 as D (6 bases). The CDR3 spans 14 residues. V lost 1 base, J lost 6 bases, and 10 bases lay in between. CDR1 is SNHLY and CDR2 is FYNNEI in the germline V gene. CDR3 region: CASSEVGQGNIQYF. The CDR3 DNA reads TGTGCCAGCAGTGAAGTGGGACAAGGAAACATTCAGTACTTC. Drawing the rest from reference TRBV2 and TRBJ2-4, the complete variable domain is EPEVTQTPSHQVTQMGQEVILRCVPISNHLYFYWYRQILGQKVEFLVSFYNNEISEKSEIFDDQFSVERPDGSNFTLKIRSTKLEDSAMYFCASSEVGQGNIQYFGAGTRLSVL.

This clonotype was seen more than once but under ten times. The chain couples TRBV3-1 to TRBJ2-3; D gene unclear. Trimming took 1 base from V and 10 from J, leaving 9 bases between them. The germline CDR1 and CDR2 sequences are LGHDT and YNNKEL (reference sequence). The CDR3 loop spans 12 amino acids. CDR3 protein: CASSQVGNAQYF. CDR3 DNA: TGTGCCAGCAGCCAAGTCGGCAACGCGCAGTATTTT.

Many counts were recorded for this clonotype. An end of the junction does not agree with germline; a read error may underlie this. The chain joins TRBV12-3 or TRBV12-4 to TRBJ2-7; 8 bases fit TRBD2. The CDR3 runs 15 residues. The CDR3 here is CASSLANIQVGRAHF. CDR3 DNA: TGTGCCAGCAGTTTAGCCAATATTCAGGTCGGGAGGGCGCACTTC.

The CDR3 nucleotides are TGCAGTGCTAGATCAGGGTCGGCAGATACGCAGTATTTT. It yields the protein CSARSGSADTQYF. V gene TRBV20-1 combines with J gene TRBJ2-3, with D perhaps matching TRBD1 (5 bases). Trimming removed 2 bases from V and 4 bases from J, with 10 bases in between. The germline gives CDR1 DFQATT, CDR2 SNEGSKA (reference sequence). There are 13 residues in the CDR3.

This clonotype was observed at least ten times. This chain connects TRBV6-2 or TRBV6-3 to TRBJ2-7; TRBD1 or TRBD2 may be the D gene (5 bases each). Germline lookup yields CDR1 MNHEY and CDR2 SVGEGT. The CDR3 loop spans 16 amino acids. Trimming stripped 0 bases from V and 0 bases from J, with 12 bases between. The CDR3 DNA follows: TGTGCCAGCAGTTACTCGGGGACGGGTCACTCCTACGAGCAGTACTTC. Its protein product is CASSYSGTGHSYEQYF.